These 28 T cell receptor beta chains share one sample of origin, sequenced in a study of blood T cells in healthy people across ages (dated by TCRdb to about 2015). Receptor amplification or capture employed 5' RACE. The sequencer listed for this sample is Illumina HiSeq 2500. The second PCR ran for about 6 to 12 cycles and used a J-beta primer mix along with a sample-barcoded 5' primer. Clones were called with MiXCR by TCRdb after fastp trimmed the public reads at Q25, and only in-frame beta chains were retained. Every CDR3 protein is listed once, alongside the most common genes and DNA of its rows. Across this sample there are 980,000 or so distinct CDR3 sequences, with around 48% seen only once. The ten top clones hold 13% of the sample. The sequencing input was blood. Receptor source: a man aged 30 to 45 in good health.

This clonotype came up a few times. The chain couples TRBV27 to TRBJ2-3; TRBD1 agrees at 9 bases. Unmatched junction bases numbered 7, after V lost 4 bases and J lost 2 bases. The V gene's germline CDR1 is MNHEY and CDR2 SMNVEV (reference sequence). CDR3 size: 16 residues. The CDR3 reads CASSWRQGGITDTQYF. In DNA, the CDR3 is TGTGCCAGCAGTTGGCGACAGGGGGGGATCACAGATACGCAGTATTTT.

This clonotype showed up just a few times. The V gene is TRBV12-3 or TRBV12-4, the J gene TRBJ2-3; weak D call: TRBD2 (5 bases). The CDR3 is made up of 12 amino acids. V lost 7 bases and J lost 5, with 10 bases in between. The CDR3 is CASTERLDTQYF. CDR3 bases: TGTGCCAGCACTGAGCGGCTAGATACGCAGTATTTT.

This clonotype was observed once. The V call is TRBV3-1, the J call TRBJ2-3; D possibly corresponds to TRBD2 (6 bases). V was shortened by 4 bases and J by 0 bases, with 14 bases between the two germline ends. Germline CDR1 is LGHDT and CDR2 is YNNKEL (reference sequence). The CDR3 totals 16 residues. CDR3 region: CASSPRAGSSTDTQYF. The CDR3 DNA sequence: TGTGCCAGCAGCCCCCGGGCGGGGTCTAGCACAGATACGCAGTATTTT.

The chain recombines TRBV29-1 with TRBJ2-5, with D possibly being TRBD1 or TRBD2 (5 bases each). The germline gives CDR1 SQVTM, CDR2 ANQGSEA. The length of the CDR3 is 15 residues. Trimming shortened V by 7 bases and J by 11 bases, and 29 bases separated the two germline ends. CDR3 sequence: CSAEIAGRFYNEQYF. The CDR3 bases are TGCAGCGCCGAAATTGCAGGGAGATTTTACAATGAGCAGTACTTC.

There are a few counts of this clonotype. This chain connects TRBV5-6 to TRBJ2-5; a possible D gene is TRBD1 (7 bases). This CDR3 region has 14 residues. V dropped 3 bases and J dropped 5 bases, with 14 bases sitting between them. Germline V gives CDR1 SGHDT, CDR2 YYEEEE. The DNA for the CDR3 is TGTGCCAGCAGCTCCCGACAGGGAGGTGAGACCCAGTACTTC. Translated, it gives CASSSRQGGETQYF.

V and J are TRBV27 and TRBJ1-1, with D maybe TRBD1 (6 bases). CDR1 is MNHEY and CDR2 is SMNVEV in the germline V gene (reference sequence). Trimming removed 3 bases from V and 4 bases from J, with 12 bases in between. This CDR3 comprises 14 residues. This CDR3 is CASSFIDRSTEAFF. CDR3 nucleotide sequence: TGTGCCAGCAGTTTCATAGACAGGTCCACTGAAGCTTTCTTT.

The chain joins TRBV20-1 to TRBJ2-5; TRBD2 is a possible D gene (6 bases). This CDR3 contains 16 residues. The germline V gene encodes CDR1 DFQATT and CDR2 SNEGSKA (reference sequence). Deletions cut 0 bases from V and 2 bases from J, with 16 bases between. CDR3 in amino acids: CSARDWREEFQETQYF. The CDR3 region has the DNA TGCAGTGCTAGAGATTGGCGGGAAGAATTTCAAGAGACCCAGTACTTC.

The chain is built from TRBV30 and TRBJ2-7; a possible D gene is TRBD2 (5 bases). Germline assignment: CDR1 GTSNPN and CDR2 SVGIG (reference sequence). V gave up 1 base and J gave up 1 base, with 8 bases separating them. This CDR3 has 13 amino acids. This CDR3 is CAWSDERSYEQYF. In DNA form, the CDR3 reads TGTGCCTGGAGTGACGAGCGGTCCTACGAGCAGTACTTC.

The chain carries TRBV5-1 and TRBJ1-4, with 8 bases matching TRBD1. This CDR3 contains 18 residues. The V gene end was trimmed by 3 bases and the J gene end by 2 bases; junction bases not matched to a gene: 12. Per germline, CDR1 SGHRS and CDR2 YFSETQ. This CDR3 reads CASSSNPGQASTNEKLFF. CDR3 sequence (DNA): TGCGCCAGCAGCTCGAACCCGGGACAGGCGTCGACTAATGAAAAACTGTTTTTT.

The chain links TRBV2 to TRBJ2-7; D call uncertain. The CDR3 runs to 12 residues. The V and J ends lost 7 bases and 5 bases respectively, with 12 bases between them. The germline CDR1 and CDR2 sequences are SNHLY and FYNNEI. The CDR3 reads CASKELSHEQYF. Here the CDR3 DNA reads TGTGCCAGCAAAGAACTCAGCCACGAGCAGTACTTC.

As for this clonotype: This may arise from a read error, as a much more abundant clone is one base away. V gene TRBV7-2 combines with J gene TRBJ1-3, with D hard to call. The CDR3 is 14 amino acids. V lost 5 bases and J lost 7, with 15 bases in between. CDR1 SGHTA and CDR2 FQGNSA come from the germline V gene. The CDR3 loop is CASSLRTMGNTIYF. The CDR3 DNA sequence: TGTGCCAGCAGCCTAAGGACCATGGGGAACACCATATATTTT.

The gene calls are TRBV4-1 and TRBJ1-2; D is ambiguous. Germline CDR1 reads MGHRA; CDR2 reads YSYEKL. The germline V and J ends were trimmed by 3 bases and 4 bases, with 12 bases remaining between them. The CDR3 length is 14 residues. The DNA of the CDR3 is TGCGCCAGCAGCCAGAGTAGAGCACTCTATGGCTACACCTTC. Its protein product is CASSQSRALYGYTF.

The chain carries TRBV15 and TRBJ1-4; D is uncertain. CDR3 length: 16 residues. The germline V and J ends were trimmed by 6 bases and 4 bases, with 18 bases remaining between them. Germline V CDR1 and CDR2: LNHNV, YYDKDF (reference sequence). CDR3 protein: CATRDRAGLYNEKLFF. CDR3 bases: TGTGCCACCAGAGATAGGGCCGGCCTATATAATGAAAAACTGTTTTTT.

The chain has TRBV7-9 and TRBJ2-5; no clear D gene. There are 13 residues in the CDR3. Deletions cut 2 bases from V and 2 bases from J, with 6 bases between. CDR1 and CDR2 (germline): SEHNR, FQNEAQ (reference sequence). Here the CDR3 DNA reads TGTGCCAGCAGCTTATCTAAACAAGAGACCCAGTACTTC. Its protein is CASSLSKQETQYF.

This CDR3 reads CASSLLMGGNSYNEQFF. CDR3 in DNA: TGTGCCAGCAGCTTACTGATGGGGGGGAACTCCTACAATGAGCAGTTCTTC. The gene calls are TRBV7-2 and TRBJ2-1; TRBD2 agrees at 7 bases. J was trimmed by 0 bases and V by 2 bases; bases with no gene match: 7. In germline, CDR1 is SGHTA, CDR2 FQGNSA. There are 17 residues in the CDR3.

This clonotype was detected only a few times. This chain's CDR3 is CASSEGLAGGNSYEQYF. The CDR3 bases are TGTGCCAGCAGTGAAGGACTAGCGGGGGGCAATTCCTACGAGCAGTACTTC. The V gene is TRBV6-1, the J gene TRBJ2-5; 13 bases align to TRBD2. The end of the DNA aligns better with TRBJ2-7, so the J call may be wrong. The CDR3 totals 17 residues. CDR1 and CDR2 from the germline V gene are MNHNS and SASEGT.

This clonotype was recorded a few times. This chain joins TRBV20-1 and TRBJ1-6, with 10 bases that match TRBD1. The CDR3 loop spans 15 amino acids. The V gene end was trimmed by 3 bases and the J gene end by 10 bases; junction bases not matched to a gene: 9. Germline CDR1 DFQATT, CDR2 SNEGSKA (reference sequence). This CDR3 reads CSASRDRGVNSPLHF. The CDR3 DNA sequence: TGCAGTGCTAGCCGGGACAGGGGAGTGAACTCACCCCTCCACTTT.

This clonotype showed up many times. V gene TRBV12-3 or TRBV12-4 combines with J gene TRBJ2-7, with 11 bases aligning to TRBD1. The CDR3 loop spans 16 amino acids. J gave up 0 bases and V 6 bases, and 7 bases lay outside the gene matches. CDR3 sequence: CASSHGQGAISYEQYF. The CDR3 DNA follows: TGTGCCAGCAGCCATGGACAGGGGGCAATCTCCTACGAGCAGTACTTC.

There are a few counts of this clonotype. CDR3 protein: CASSLRGNTQYF. CDR3 nucleotide sequence: TGTGCCAGCAGCCTGAGGGGGAATACGCAGTATTTT. The V and J genes are TRBV7-9 and TRBJ2-3; possibly TRBD1 for D (6 bases). V lost 5 bases, J lost 7 bases, and 10 bases lay in between. The CDR3 consists of 12 residues. Looked up from germline, CDR1 is SEHNR and CDR2 is FQNEAQ (reference sequence).

The chain joins TRBV20-1 to TRBJ2-5; no firm D call. CDR3 size: 14 residues. V was pared by 6 bases and J by 2 bases, with 16 bases between. CDR1 is DFQATT and CDR2 is SNEGSKA in the germline V gene (reference sequence). The CDR3 DNA reads as TGCAGTGCCGGTGGAGCATCCGCTCAAGAGACCCAGTACTTC. It yields the protein CSAGGASAQETQYF.

This clonotype has more than one count but fewer than ten. V is TRBV3-1 and J is TRBJ1-1; tentatively, D is TRBD1 (6 bases). V was cut by 4 bases and J by 5 bases, with 14 bases left in between. Per germline, CDR1 LGHDT and CDR2 YNNKEL (reference sequence). CDR3 length: 14 residues. CDR3 residues: CASSPSGARTEAFF. For the CDR3, the DNA is TGTGCCAGCAGCCCCTCGGGGGCGCGAACTGAAGCTTTCTTT.

The rearrangement links TRBV5-1 to TRBJ2-6; a possible D gene is TRBD1 (6 bases). The germline V gene encodes CDR1 SGHRS and CDR2 YFSETQ. The germline V and J ends were trimmed by 4 bases and 1 base, with 12 bases remaining between them. The CDR3 sequence is 16 residues long. CDR3 residues: CASSPRQESGANVLTF. Here the CDR3 DNA reads TGCGCCAGCAGCCCCAGACAGGAGTCTGGGGCCAACGTCCTGACTTTC.

J is TRBJ2-1 and V is TRBV3-1; 8 bases align to TRBD2. The J call may be faulty, since TRBJ2-7 better matches the DNA end. The CDR3 extends over 14 amino acids. Germline V gene data show CDR1 as LGHDT and CDR2 as YNNKEL (reference sequence). The CDR3 spells CASSHGLAYNEQYF. DNA for the CDR3: TGTGCCAGCAGCCACGGACTAGCCTACAATGAGCAGTACTTC.

This chain joins TRBV6-2 or TRBV6-3 and TRBJ2-7; weak D call: TRBD2 (6 bases). The V gene's germline CDR1 is MNHEY and CDR2 SVGEGT. V was cut by 4 bases and J by 5 bases, with 15 bases left in between. This CDR3 is built from 14 residues. For the CDR3, the DNA is TGTGCCAGCAGTTCGCGGGACCGGACCGACGAGCAGTACTTC. This translates into CASSSRDRTDEQYF.

This clonotype was counted at least ten times. J is TRBJ2-5 and V is TRBV7-8, with TRBD1 as a possible D gene (6 bases). Germline loops: CDR1 SGHVS, CDR2 FQNEAQ. Trimming cost V 5 bases and J 0 bases, with 19 bases left between them. The CDR3 length is 17 residues. The CDR3 here is CASSHDPLDSNQETQYF. In DNA, the CDR3 is TGTGCCAGCAGCCACGACCCCTTGGACAGTAACCAAGAGACCCAGTACTTC. Full variable domain (rest looked up from reference TRBV7-8 and TRBJ2-5): GAGVSQSPRYKVAKRGQDVALRCDPISGHVSLFWYQQALGQGPEFLTYFQNEAQLDKSGLPSDRFFAERPEGSVSTLKIQRTQQEDSAVYLCASSHDPLDSNQETQYFGPGTRLLVL.

In regard to this clonotype: A read error is possible here, since a much larger clone lies one base away. This chain joins TRBV7-8 and TRBJ2-5, with 10 positions matching TRBD2. The CDR3 contains 14 residues. Per germline, CDR1 SGHVS and CDR2 FQNEAQ. Here the CDR3 reads CASSPSGGREAQYF. Written as DNA, the CDR3 is TGTGCCAGCAGCCCTAGCGGGGGAAGAGAGGCCCAGTACTTC.

This clonotype has only one observation. The chain couples TRBV28 to TRBJ2-5; TRBD2 matches 8 bases. This CDR3 has 15 residues. Germline V gene lookup returns CDR1 MDHEN and CDR2 SYDVKM. V gave up 6 bases and J gave up 11 bases; unmatched junction bases: 17. The CDR3 loop reads CASSPQRGNYNEQYF. The CDR3 DNA sequence: TGTGCCAGCAGCCCTCAGCGGGGGAACTACAATGAGCAGTACTTC.

Remarks on this clonotype: One end of the junction varies from germline; a read error may be responsible. This chain connects TRBV29-1 to TRBJ2-1; D uncertain. CDR3 length equals 11 residues. The germline V gene encodes CDR1 SQVTM and CDR2 ANQGSEA. The CDR3 region is CSVERYSEQFF. Here the CDR3 DNA reads TGCAGCGTTGAAAGGTACAGTGAGCAGTTCTTC.